Each of the 17 T cell receptor beta chains below was sequenced from the same sample in a study of T cells after yellow fever vaccination. MiXCR was run by TCRdb on the 5' RACE reads, yielding one entry per CDR3 protein. This sample has roughly 30,000 distinct CDR3 sequences, with under 12% found just once. Source: PBMCs, either bulk or a sorted T-cell subset (CD4+, CD8+, memory, or dextramer-sorted; not recorded which), taken around 15 days after the first yellow fever vaccination. The receptors stem from a young man who received the YFV17D yellow fever vaccine.

Ten or more counts support this clonotype. This chain links TRBV5-5 with TRBJ2-1, with 7 positions matching TRBD2. After removal of 3 bases from V and 15 bases from J, the junction contained 9 bases not matched to a gene. Germline lookup yields CDR1 SGHKS and CDR2 YYEKEE (reference sequence). CDR3 length equals 12 residues. The CDR3 DNA reads TGTGCCAGCAGCTCCCCGGGTGGCGGGGGGTTCTTC. Its protein is CASSSPGGGGFF. Looking up the rest from reference TRBV5-5 and TRBJ2-1 gives the full variable domain: DAGVTQSPTHLIKTRGQQVTLRCSPISGHKSVSWYQQVLGQGPQFIFQYYEKEERGRGNFPDRFSARQFPNYSSELNVNALLLGDSALYLCASSSPGGGGFFGPGTRLTVL.

This clonotype was found many times. The chain uses TRBV5-1 and TRBJ2-3, with 8 bases fitting TRBD2. V gave up 5 bases and J gave up 4 bases; unmatched junction bases: 6. CDR3 length equals 14 residues. CDR1 SGHRS and CDR2 YFSETQ come from the germline V gene. CDR3 region: CASRPGLVSDTQYF. In DNA form, the CDR3 reads TGCGCCAGCAGGCCGGGACTAGTCTCAGATACGCAGTATTTT.

Many counts were recorded for this clonotype. The genes are TRBV4-1 and TRBJ2-1; perhaps TRBD2 as D (6 bases). The CDR3 extends over 11 amino acids. V dropped 8 bases and J dropped 4 bases, with 6 bases sitting between them. Germline V gene data show CDR1 as MGHRA and CDR2 as YSYEKL. The chain's CDR3 is CASREYNEQFF. CDR3 in DNA: TGCGCCAGCCGGGAGTACAATGAGCAGTTCTTC.

In its sample, this clonotype was seen many times. V and J are TRBV12-3 or TRBV12-4 and TRBJ2-1; D perhaps matches TRBD2 (5 bases). CDR3 length: 15 residues. The ends were cut back, 6 bases at V and 6 bases at J, with 18 bases in the middle. This CDR3 reads CASSVPGSLSNEQFF. The CDR3 bases are TGTGCCAGCAGCGTACCGGGAAGTCTTAGCAATGAGCAGTTCTTC.

This clonotype was detected ten times or more. This chain uses TRBV29-1 with TRBJ2-5, with D possibly being TRBD2 (6 bases). Looked up from germline, CDR1 is SQVTM and CDR2 is ANQGSEA. Trimming took 4 bases from V and 5 from J, leaving 11 bases between them. The CDR3 loop spans 12 amino acids. The CDR3 DNA is TGCAGCGTTGGGGTAGGAGGGGAGACCCAGTACTTC. Protein sequence: CSVGVGGETQYF.

This clonotype appeared many times. This chain joins TRBV18 and TRBJ1-4; D ambiguous. The V gene's germline CDR1 is KGHSH and CDR2 LQKENI. The V gene lost 5 bases and the J gene lost 8 bases, with 12 bases spanning the gap. This CDR3 is built from 13 residues. CDR3 residues: CASSKRGYEKLFF. Written as DNA, the CDR3 is TGTGCCAGCTCAAAAAGAGGGTACGAAAAACTGTTTTTT.

The rearrangement uses TRBV4-3 and TRBJ2-6; 9 positions match TRBD1. V was clipped by 4 bases and J by 3 bases; unmatched bases: 7. The CDR3 spans 17 residues. Looked up from germline, CDR1 is LGHNA and CDR2 is YSLEER. The CDR3 loop is CASSPGTGRDGANVLTF. CDR3 DNA: TGCGCCAGCAGCCCTGGGACAGGGAGGGATGGGGCCAACGTCCTGACTTTC.

The genes are TRBV7-3 and TRBJ2-3; 8 bases match TRBD2. Germline V CDR1 and CDR2: SGHTA, FQGTGA. This CDR3 spans 20 amino acids. J gave up 1 base and V 4 bases, and 19 bases lay outside the gene matches. As DNA, the CDR3 is TGTGCCAGCAGCTCGATGAACGGGACTAGTTCTCCTCGCCGCACAGATACGCAGTATTTT. Amino acids: CASSSMNGTSSPRRTDTQYF. The full variable domain, in which reference TRBV7-3 and TRBJ2-3 provide the parts outside the CDR3, is GAGVSQTPSNKVTEKGKYVELRCDPISGHTALYWYRQSLGQGPEFLIYFQGTGAADDSGLPNDRFFAVRPEGSVSTLKIQRTERGDSAVYLCASSSMNGTSSPRRTDTQYFGPGTRLTVL.

This clonotype showed up many times. This chain joins TRBV7-2 and TRBJ1-4; TRBD1 aligns across 7 bases. The CDR3 length is 15 residues. V lost 1 base, J lost 7 bases, and 6 bases stayed unmatched. CDR1 SGHTA and CDR2 FQGNSA come from the germline V gene. The CDR3 spells CASSLVTGDREKLFF. In DNA form, the CDR3 reads TGTGCCAGCAGCTTAGTCACAGGGGATCGTGAAAAACTGTTTTTT.

In this sample, this clonotype turned up many times. V and J are TRBV7-8 and TRBJ2-2; D is possibly TRBD2 (6 bases). The V gene lost 1 base and the J gene lost 3 bases, with 9 bases spanning the gap. The CDR3 is 15 residues long. The germline V gene encodes CDR1 SGHVS and CDR2 FQNEAQ. The CDR3 DNA sequence: TGTGCCAGCAGCTTAGTCGGAGGGTACACCGGGGAGCTGTTTTTT. Translated: CASSLVGGYTGELFF. The whole variable domain, filled in from reference TRBV7-8 and TRBJ2-2, reads GAGVSQSPRYKVAKRGQDVALRCDPISGHVSLFWYQQALGQGPEFLTYFQNEAQLDKSGLPSDRFFAERPEGSVSTLKIQRTQQEDSAVYLCASSLVGGYTGELFFGEGSRLTVL.

There are many counts of this clonotype. V and J are TRBV27 and TRBJ1-2; D not resolved. CDR3 length: 13 residues. Germline V gives CDR1 MNHEY, CDR2 SMNVEV (reference sequence). The ends were cut back, 6 bases at V and 1 base at J, with 9 bases in the middle. The CDR3 reads CASRRRNNYGYTF. In DNA, the CDR3 is TGTGCCAGCAGACGACGGAATAACTATGGCTACACCTTC.

This clonotype was found a few times. V usage is TRBV20-1 and J usage is TRBJ1-2; 7 bases map to TRBD1. This CDR3 has 15 amino acids. The trim removed 3 bases at V and 2 bases at J, leaving 9 bases unmatched. Germline assignment: CDR1 DFQATT and CDR2 SNEGSKA (reference sequence). CDR3 sequence: CSASTSTGWNYGYTF. The CDR3 bases are TGCAGTGCTAGTACGTCGACAGGGTGGAACTATGGCTACACCTTC.

This clonotype has at least ten counts. V is TRBV12-5 and J is TRBJ1-6; 9 positions match TRBD1. The germline V gene encodes CDR1 LGHNT and CDR2 FRNRAP. With V trimmed by 1 base and J by 7 bases, 8 bases remained unmatched. The CDR3 consists of 17 residues. The DNA for the CDR3 is TGTGCTAGTGGTTTGGGCGAACAGGGGGCTCGGAATTCACCCCTCCACTTT. Amino acids: CASGLGEQGARNSPLHF.

Note on this clonotype: Possible read error: a much larger clone is one base away. The chain employs TRBV5-6 and TRBJ2-4; 10 bases map to TRBD1. This CDR3 contains 18 residues. V lost 6 bases, J lost 0 bases, and 12 bases stayed unmatched. The V gene's germline CDR1 is SGHDT and CDR2 YYEEEE. This chain's CDR3 is CASIFWRDRGLAKNIQYF. CDR3 nucleotides: TGTGCCAGCATCTTTTGGCGGGACAGGGGACTAGCCAAAAACATTCAGTACTTC. The whole variable domain, filled in from reference TRBV5-6 and TRBJ2-4, reads DAGVTQSPTHLIKTRGQQVTLRCSPKSGHDTVSWYQQALGQGPQFIFQYYEEEERQRGNFPDRFSGHQFPNYSSELNVNALLLGDSALYLCASIFWRDRGLAKNIQYFGAGTRLSVL.

This rearrangement joins TRBV12-3 or TRBV12-4 to TRBJ1-1; D gene unclear. CDR3 length: 18 amino acids. V was trimmed by 11 bases and J by 3 bases, leaving 31 bases between them. CDR3 sequence: CALSLTAATRARDTEAFF. The DNA for the CDR3 is TGTGCCCTCAGTTTGACCGCGGCAACTAGGGCTAGGGACACTGAAGCTTTCTTT.

This clonotype was observed at least ten times. The chain links TRBV6-1 to TRBJ2-3; 15 bases line up with TRBD2. This CDR3 spans 19 amino acids. Trimming removed 6 bases from V and 7 bases from J; junction bases left unmatched: 17. Germline CDR1 is MNHNS and CDR2 is SASEGT. CDR3 coding DNA: TGTGCCAGCAGGCCCCCCGGACTAGCGGGGGGGCCGAGGAACCATACGCAGTATTTT. Amino acid sequence: CASRPPGLAGGPRNHTQYF.

This clonotype was picked up many times. This chain links TRBV18 with TRBJ2-6; no clear D gene. CDR1 and CDR2 from the germline V gene are KGHSH and LQKENI. The CDR3 length is 18 residues. V was pared by 3 bases and J by 4 bases, with 19 bases between. CDR3 DNA sequence: TGTGCCAGCTCACCTGCACAAAACGGGCTGTCCGGGGCCAACGTCCTGACTTTC. It specifies CASSPAQNGLSGANVLTF.